The TCR beta chain under discussion was sequenced for a study of blood T cell repertoires in COVID-19. Germline-derived CDR1 and CDR2 are KGHDR and SFDVKD. This CDR3 contains 14 residues. J was trimmed by 8 bases and V by 0 bases; bases with no gene match: 4. TCRdb's copy holds only in-frame clones and misses some; the assay was immunoSEQ multiplex PCR. The sample has approximately 400,000 clones, approximately 90% seen once. Study members were between 18 and 89 years old and lived in over 20 US regions. Participants had their cohort set by participant-reported clinical history. A PCR-confirmed or clinician-diagnosed COVID-19 case had contacted exposed participants within 2 weeks of entry.

This receptor was obtained from a woman between 35 and 50 years old who had been exposed to COVID-19. The chain has TRBV24-1 and TRBJ1-2; 8 nucleotides agree with TRBD1. Sequenced material: PBMCs or T cells enriched from blood (not recorded which). This CDR3 is CATSDLNRGGGYTF. The DNA for the CDR3 is TGTGCCACCAGTGATTTGAACAGGGGGGGAGGCTACACCTTC.